Listed below are T cell receptor beta chains from one sample, sequenced in a study of CD8 T cells in Susac syndrome. TCRdb reanalysed the immunoSEQ multiplex PCR reads using MiXCR and keeps one entry per CDR3 protein. Of over 100,000 distinct CDR3 sequences listed, approximately 91% are singletons. Sequenced sample: CD4+ T cells from PBMCs. The origin of the receptors is a human donor in good health. Both conserved end residues are part of each CDR3. A D gene is named only where the DNA matches it firmly. Clone size, where shown, is once, few, many, or a class for clones that have expanded.

15 TRBD2 TRBJ2-1 TRBV4-2 - CASSPKLAGATEQFF TGTGCCAGCAGCCCTAAACTAGCGGGAGCAACCGAGCAGTTCTTC
15 - TRBJ2-3 TRBV6-1 - CASTNGGGATDTQYF TGTGCCAGCACCAATGGGGGTGGGGCCACAGATACGCAGTATTTT
16 - TRBJ1-5 TRBV27 - CASSLSLGSGNQPQHF TGTGCCAGCAGTTTAAGCCTAGGGAGCGGCAATCAGCCCCAGCATTTT
15 - TRBJ2-7 TRBV7-7 - CASSLGVGKSYEQYF TGTGCCAGCAGCTTAGGAGTTGGCAAGTCCTACGAGCAGTACTTC
18 TRBD1 TRBJ2-6 TRBV12-3/TRBV12-4 - CASSERTGMFSGANVLTF TGTGCCAGCAGCGAAAGGACAGGGATGTTCTCTGGGGCCAACGTCCTGACTTTC
15 - TRBJ2-7 TRBV7-2 - CASSRSSGITYEQYF TGTGCCAGCAGCCGCTCATCCGGGATCACCTACGAGCAGTACTTC
14 - TRBJ2-4 TRBV2 - CASSELVNLNIQYF TGTGCCAGCAGTGAACTAGTTAACCTTAACATTCAGTACTTC
12 TRBD1 TRBJ2-5 TRBV6-5 - CASAQGQETQYF TGTGCCAGCGCACAGGGGCAAGAGACCCAGTACTTC
18 TRBD2 TRBJ2-3 TRBV7-2 - CASSLRGGANLRADTQYF TGTGCCAGCAGCTTACGCGGGGGGGCCAATTTACGGGCAGATACGCAGTATTTT
15 - TRBJ2-3 TRBV7-2 - CAGNVDGGPTDTQYF TGTGCCGGCAACGTCGATGGGGGGCCCACAGATACGCAGTATTTT
14 TRBD1 TRBJ2-7 TRBV20-1 - CSARGGAKLEPQYF TGCAGTGCTCGAGGGGGCGCGAAGCTAGAACCGCAGTACTTC
14 - TRBJ1-1 TRBV4-3 - CASSQDGMNTEAFF TGCGCCAGCAGCCAAGATGGCATGAACACTGAAGCTTTCTTT
15 TRBD1 TRBJ1-2 TRBV7-2 - CASSYSRQGGDGYTF TGTGCCAGCAGCTACAGCCGACAGGGGGGTGATGGCTACACCTTC
14 - TRBJ2-2 TRBV7-3 - CASSLGRQTGELFF TGTGCCAGCAGCCTGGGGCGGCAGACCGGGGAGCTGTTTTTT
15 TRBD1 TRBJ2-7 TRBV5-1 - CASSSPGQGIYEQYF TGCGCCAGCAGCAGCCCGGGACAGGGGATCTACGAGCAGTACTTC
14 TRBD2 TRBJ2-3 TRBV20-1 - CSALSGDVGDTQYF TGCAGTGCACTTAGCGGGGACGTTGGAGATACGCAGTATTTT
16 - TRBJ2-7 TRBV4-3 - CASSQDVPGPSYEQYF TGCGCCAGCAGCCAAGATGTCCCAGGGCCCTCCTACGAGCAGTACTTC
15 - TRBJ1-3 TRBV19 - CATKKTANSGNTIYF TGTGCCACCAAAAAGACAGCCAACTCTGGAAACACCATATATTTT
15 - TRBJ2-1 TRBV7-9 - CASSLGGAPRDEQFF TGTGCCAGCAGCTTAGGGGGGGCCCCTCGAGATGAGCAGTTCTTC
13 - TRBJ1-1 TRBV29-1 - CSGTTGKNTEAFF TGCAGCGGAACGACAGGCAAAAATACTGAAGCTTTCTTT
13 - TRBJ2-5 TRBV20-1 once CSAGFPYQETQYF TGCAGTGCTGGATTCCCATACCAAGAGACCCAGTACTTC
17 - TRBJ2-5 TRBV18 - CASSFSQVVGERETQYF TGTGCCAGCTCCTTTTCCCAGGTTGTCGGAGAACGAGAGACCCAGTACTTC
15 TRBD2 TRBJ2-1 TRBV6-6 - CASSAPSQAGGQQFF TGTGCCAGCAGCGCCCCTTCCCAAGCGGGGGGGCAACAGTTCTTC
14 - TRBJ2-5 TRBV7-2 - CASSLGARRETQYF TGTGCCAGCAGCCTGGGGGCCCGGAGGGAGACCCAGTACTTC
14 - TRBJ2-5 TRBV20-1 - CSASWPYGQETQYF TGCAGTGCCTCCTGGCCCTACGGGCAAGAGACCCAGTACTTC
15 - TRBJ2-3 TRBV4-1 - CASSQSSTGTDTQYF TGCGCCAGCAGCCAATCGTCGACAGGCACAGATACGCAGTATTTT
13 - TRBJ2-2 TRBV11-1 once CASSLSPTGELFF TGTGCCAGCAGCTTGTCCCCGACCGGGGAGCTGTTTTTT
15 - TRBJ2-1 TRBV9 - CASSVGRGDYNEQFF TGTGCCAGCAGCGTAGGGAGGGGGGACTACAATGAGCAGTTCTTC
11 - TRBJ1-1 TRBV29-1 - CSVVAGPEAFF TGCAGCGTTGTGGCAGGGCCTGAAGCTTTCTTT
16 - TRBJ1-6 TRBV7-8 - CASTKSGGQGNSPLHF TGTGCCAGCACGAAGTCGGGGGGTCAGGGGAATTCACCCCTCCACTTT
14 - TRBJ2-2 TRBV5-4 - CASSLELRAGELFF TGTGCCAGCAGCTTGGAGTTGAGAGCCGGGGAGCTGTTTTTT
13 - TRBJ2-7 TRBV12-3/TRBV12-4 - CASTGQGIYEQYF TGTGCCAGCACGGGGCAGGGTATTTACGAGCAGTACTTC
18 TRBD1 TRBJ2-2 TRBV12-3/TRBV12-4 - CASSWGLPDRAWGGELFF TGTGCCAGCAGTTGGGGGCTTCCTGACAGGGCGTGGGGCGGGGAGCTGTTTTTT
16 TRBD1 TRBJ1-1 TRBV4-3 once CASSQDWTGANTEAFF TGCGCCAGCAGCCAAGATTGGACAGGGGCTAACACTGAAGCTTTCTTT
15 - TRBJ2-1 TRBV4-3 - CASSQDADHYNEQFF TGCGCCAGCAGCCAAGATGCGGACCACTACAATGAGCAGTTCTTC
11 - TRBJ2-7 TRBV27 - CASLAAHEQYF TGTGCCAGCCTCGCCGCGCACGAGCAGTACTTC